This TCR beta chain came from a study of T cell repertoires in cytomegalovirus infection. Across the whole study: Public TCR beta signature analysis indicated the presence of both CMV infection and matching HLA type. Overall study findings and caveats: The cumulative frequency of public TCR beta families distinguished individuals who carried CMV together with the relevant HLA.

This clonotype was seen once. What it recognizes is unknown. Germline CDR1 and CDR2: LNHNV and YYDKDF (reference sequence). Trimming pared 4 bases from V and 1 base from J, leaving 28 bases between. The CDR3 contains 20 residues. TCRdb reprocessed the reads with MiXCR, giving one entry per CDR3 protein. The sample lists about 890,000 distinct CDR3 sequences, roughly 30% occurring once. Sequencing used cultured CD8+ T cells from PBMCs, obtained from culture after CMV antigen stimulation. The receptor comes from a human donor in good health (CMV status not recorded). Some clones in this sample may be carry-over from other donors' samples. The chain links TRBV15 to TRBJ2-5, with D perhaps being TRBD1 or TRBD2 (5 bases each). CDR3 nucleotide sequence: TGTGCCACCAGCACCCGGGACCCCAACATGTCAGGCCCCTTCCAAGAGACCCAGTACTTC. Its translation is CATSTRDPNMSGPFQETQYF.